This T cell receptor (beta chain) was sequenced for a study of cytomegalovirus exposure and HLA in healthy donors. Broader study findings: It emerged from a later analysis that several of the most significant clusters appeared to be linked to common viral pathogens. Productive rates of about 87% or about 30% were seen for most TCR beta V segments in an earlier analysis.

It was with 60 Vbeta and 13 Jbeta primers that the PCR ran. The table came from immunoSEQ multiplex PCR; TCRdb's copy has only in-frame clones and leaves some out. The data contain 200,000 or so clones, 65% to 85% of them singletons. About this clone itself: Its specificity is not known.

The CDR3 has 14 residues. From germline, CDR1 is MRHNA and CDR2 SNTAGT. The V and J ends lost 6 bases and 9 bases respectively, with 18 bases between them. Sequenced: PBMCs. The TCR comes from a woman aged 25 to 39 in good health and CMV-seronegative. The rearrangement joins TRBV6-4 to TRBJ2-1; TRBD1 might be the D (8 bases). CDR3 residues: CASRNRGGSREQFF. CDR3 nucleotide sequence: TGTGCCAGCAGAAACAGGGGGGGGAGCCGTGAGCAGTTCTTC.